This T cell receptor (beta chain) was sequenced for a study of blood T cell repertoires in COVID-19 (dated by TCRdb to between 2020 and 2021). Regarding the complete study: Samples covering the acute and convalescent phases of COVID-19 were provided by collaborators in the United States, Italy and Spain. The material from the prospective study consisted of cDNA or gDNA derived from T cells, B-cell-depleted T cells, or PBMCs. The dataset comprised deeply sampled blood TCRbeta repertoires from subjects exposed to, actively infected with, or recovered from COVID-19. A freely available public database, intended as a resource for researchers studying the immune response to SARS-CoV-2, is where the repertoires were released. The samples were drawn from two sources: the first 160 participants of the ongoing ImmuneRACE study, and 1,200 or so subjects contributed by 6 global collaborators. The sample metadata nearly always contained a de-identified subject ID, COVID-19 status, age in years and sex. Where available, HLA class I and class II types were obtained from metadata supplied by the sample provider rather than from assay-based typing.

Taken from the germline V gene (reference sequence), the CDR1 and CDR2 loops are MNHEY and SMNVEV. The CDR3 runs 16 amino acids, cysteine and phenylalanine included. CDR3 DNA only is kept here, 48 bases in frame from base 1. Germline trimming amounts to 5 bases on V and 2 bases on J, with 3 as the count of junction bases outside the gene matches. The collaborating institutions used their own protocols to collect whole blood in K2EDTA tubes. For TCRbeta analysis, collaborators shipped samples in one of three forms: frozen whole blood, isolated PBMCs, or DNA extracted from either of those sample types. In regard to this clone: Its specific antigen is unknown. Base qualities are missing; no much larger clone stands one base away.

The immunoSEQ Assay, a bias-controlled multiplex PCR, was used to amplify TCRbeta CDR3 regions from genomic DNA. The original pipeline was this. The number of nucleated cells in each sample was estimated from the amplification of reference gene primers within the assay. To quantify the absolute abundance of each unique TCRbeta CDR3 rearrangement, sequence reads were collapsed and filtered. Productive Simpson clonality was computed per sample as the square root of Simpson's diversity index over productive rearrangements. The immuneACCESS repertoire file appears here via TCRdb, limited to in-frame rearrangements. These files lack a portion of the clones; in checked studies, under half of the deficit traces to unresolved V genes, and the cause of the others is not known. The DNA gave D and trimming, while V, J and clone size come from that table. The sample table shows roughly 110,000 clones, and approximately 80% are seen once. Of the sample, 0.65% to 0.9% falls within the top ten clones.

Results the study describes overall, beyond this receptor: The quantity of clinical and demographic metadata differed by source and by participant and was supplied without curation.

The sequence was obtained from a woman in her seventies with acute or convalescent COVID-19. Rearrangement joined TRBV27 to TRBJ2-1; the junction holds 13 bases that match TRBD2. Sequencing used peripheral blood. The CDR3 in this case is CASSRLAGGAYNEQFF. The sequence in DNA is TGTGCCAGCAGTCGACTAGCGGGAGGTGCCTACAATGAGCAGTTCTTC.